These T cell receptor beta chains were read from a single sample in a study of CD8+ T cells in alopecia areata. Method: immunoSEQ multiplex PCR; TCRdb's copy keeps in-frame clones and lacks some. In the table there are 200,000 to 250,000 clones, around 66% of which are singletons. Sequencing was performed on CD4+ T cells sorted from blood, taken at week 4, from a patient treated with tofacitinib. The receptors originated from a human donor with alopecia areata. Each CDR3 is given with its conserved first and last residue. The D gene is left open where the match is weak. Not every row has a clone size; where given, it reads once, few, many or a size class.

clone size | J gene | V gene | D gene | CDR3 protein | CDR3 DNA
few | TRBJ2-7 | TRBV5-1 | . | CASSLGGYEQYF | TGCGCCAGCAGCTTGGGGGGCTACGAGCAGTACTTC
once | TRBJ2-3 | TRBV18 | TRBD1 | CASSSSQGATDTQYF | TGTGCCAGCTCCTCCTCGCAGGGGGCTACGGATACGCAGTATTTT
. | TRBJ1-1 | TRBV11-2 | . | CASSAGGDTEAFF | TGTGCCAGCAGCGCTGGCGGGGACACTGAAGCTTTCTTT
. | TRBJ1-6 | TRBV7-9 | . | CASNQRGTRNSPLHF | TGTGCCAGCAACCAAAGGGGGACGCGGAATTCACCCCTCCACTTT
. | TRBJ2-7 | TRBV18 | . | CASSPRDGSYEQYF | TGTGCCAGCTCACCACGGGACGGATCCTACGAGCAGTACTTC
. | TRBJ1-5 | TRBV7-2 | . | CASSLRNSNQPQHF | TGTGCCAGCAGCTTACGCAATAGCAATCAGCCCCAGCATTTT
few | TRBJ2-6 | TRBV2 | . | CASSRGVSGANVLTF | TGTGCCAGCAGCCGCGGGGTCTCTGGGGCCAACGTCCTGACTTTC
. | TRBJ2-2 | TRBV7-9 | TRBD2 | CASSTAGGPPTGELFF | TGTGCCAGCAGCACCGCGGGGGGGCCCCCCACCGGGGAGCTGTTTTTT
few | TRBJ2-6 | TRBV29-1 | . | CSVSGSGANVLTF | TGCAGCGTTTCCGGCTCTGGGGCCAACGTCCTGACTTTC
. | TRBJ1-2 | TRBV27 | . | CAEGLANYGYTF | TGTGCCGAGGGATTGGCTAACTATGGCTACACCTTC
. | TRBJ2-2 | TRBV10-3 | . | CAISQNAGPGELFF | TGTGCCATCAGTCAGAACGCAGGGCCCGGGGAGCTGTTTTTT
. | TRBJ1-6 | TRBV30 | . | CAWTDSSYNSPLHF | TGTGCCTGGACGGACAGCTCCTATAATTCACCCCTCCACTTT
few | TRBJ2-5 | TRBV7-9 | . | CASSSQWVETQYF | TGTGCCAGCAGCTCCCAATGGGTGGAGACCCAGTACTTC
. | TRBJ2-7 | TRBV6-1 | . | CASSERAVLAGYEQYF | TGTGCCAGCAGTGAAAGGGCCGTGTTGGCAGGGTACGAGCAGTACTTC
. | TRBJ2-3 | TRBV27 | TRBD2 | CASSPGVIAGSTDTQYF | TGTGCCAGCAGTCCCGGCGTCATAGCGGGAAGCACAGATACGCAGTATTTT
. | TRBJ2-3 | TRBV18 | TRBD1 | CASSNRGPGTDTQYF | TGTGCCAGCTCTAACAGGGGGCCTGGCACAGATACGCAGTATTTT
once | TRBJ1-2 | TRBV20-1 | . | CSAPGTYGYTF | TGCAGTGCCCCAGGGACCTATGGCTACACCTTC
. | TRBJ1-1 | TRBV30 | . | CAWTSGGSLNTEAFF | TGTGCCTGGACATCGGGGGGGTCCTTGAACACTGAAGCTTTCTTT
. | TRBJ2-6 | TRBV6-6 | . | CASRRDSLAGANVLTF | TGTGCCAGCAGGAGGGACTCCCTCGCCGGGGCCAACGTCCTGACTTTC
few | TRBJ1-3 | TRBV29-1 | . | CSYWDTGNTIYF | TGCAGCTACTGGGACACCGGAAACACCATATATTTT
. | TRBJ2-7 | TRBV7-2 | . | CASRGVGSYEQYF | TGTGCCAGCAGGGGGGTTGGCTCCTACGAGCAGTACTTC
. | TRBJ1-5 | TRBV15 | TRBD1 | CATSRLGTGTGGNQPQHF | TGTGCCACCAGCCGCTTGGGAACCGGGACAGGGGGCAATCAGCCCCAGCATTTT
. | TRBJ1-4 | TRBV6-5 | . | CASRRGGPRNEKLFF | TGTGCCAGCAGACGGGGTGGGCCCCGTAATGAAAAACTGTTTTTT
. | TRBJ2-7 | TRBV6-5 | . | CASSLSGYRGGYEQYF | TGTGCCAGCAGTTTGTCTGGATACAGGGGAGGGTACGAGCAGTACTTC
. | TRBJ1-2 | TRBV5-1 | . | CASSPQFYGYTF | TGCGCCAGCAGCCCACAGTTCTATGGCTACACCTTC
. | TRBJ2-6 | TRBV7-2 | . | CASSFSSGANVLTF | TGTGCCAGCAGCTTCAGCTCTGGGGCCAACGTCCTGACTTTC
. | TRBJ2-5 | TRBV5-1 | . | CASSSLVAQETQYF | TGCGCCAGCAGCTCTTTGGTAGCCCAAGAGACCCAGTACTTC
. | TRBJ2-7 | TRBV7-9 | . | CATRRDGTSEQYF | TGTGCCACCCGGAGGGACGGCACTTCCGAGCAGTACTTC
. | TRBJ2-1 | TRBV7-9 | . | CASSPGLLSYNEQFF | TGTGCCAGCAGCCCCGGACTCCTCTCCTACAATGAGCAGTTCTTC
. | TRBJ1-2 | TRBV29-1 | TRBD1 | CSVASFGTGFGYTF | TGCAGCGTTGCGTCATTCGGGACAGGTTTCGGCTACACCTTC
. | TRBJ1-1 | TRBV2 | . | CASSEGGIIDTEAFF | TGTGCCAGCAGTGAAGGGGGGATCATTGACACTGAAGCTTTCTTT
. | TRBJ1-6 | TRBV5-1 | TRBD1 | CASSPAQTGRNSPLHF | TGCGCCAGCAGCCCCGCACAGACAGGGCGGAATTCACCCCTCCACTTT